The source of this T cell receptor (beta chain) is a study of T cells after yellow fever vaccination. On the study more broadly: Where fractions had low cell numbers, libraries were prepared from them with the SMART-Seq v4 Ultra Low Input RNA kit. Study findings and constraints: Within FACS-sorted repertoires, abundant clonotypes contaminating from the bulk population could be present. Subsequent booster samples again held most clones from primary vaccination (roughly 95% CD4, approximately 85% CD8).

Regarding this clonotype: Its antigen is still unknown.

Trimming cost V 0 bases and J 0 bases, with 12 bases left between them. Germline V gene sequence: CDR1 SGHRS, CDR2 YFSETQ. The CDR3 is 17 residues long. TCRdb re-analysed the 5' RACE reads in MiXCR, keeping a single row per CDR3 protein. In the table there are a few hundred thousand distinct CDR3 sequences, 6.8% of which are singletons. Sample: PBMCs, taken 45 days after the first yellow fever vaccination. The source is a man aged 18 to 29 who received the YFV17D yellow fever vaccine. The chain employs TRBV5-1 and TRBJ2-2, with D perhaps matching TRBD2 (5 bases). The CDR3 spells CASSLARVLANTGELFF. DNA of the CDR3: TGCGCCAGCAGCTTGGCGAGGGTCCTAGCGAACACCGGGGAGCTGTTTTTT.